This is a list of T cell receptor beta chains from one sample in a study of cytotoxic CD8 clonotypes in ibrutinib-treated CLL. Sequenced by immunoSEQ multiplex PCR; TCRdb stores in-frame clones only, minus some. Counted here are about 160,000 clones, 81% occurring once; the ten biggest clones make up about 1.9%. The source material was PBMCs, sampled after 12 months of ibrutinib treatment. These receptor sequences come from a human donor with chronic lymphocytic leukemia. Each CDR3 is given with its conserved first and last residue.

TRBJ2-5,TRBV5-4,CASSLIAGGGETQYF
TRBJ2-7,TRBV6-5,CASRKGLHEQYF
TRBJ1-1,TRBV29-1,CSVSGTLNTEAFF
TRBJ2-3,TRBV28,CASSLHGNTDTQYF
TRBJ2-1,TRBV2,CASSARGGYNEQFF
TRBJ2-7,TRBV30,CAWSSGGPYEQYF
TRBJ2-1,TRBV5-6,CASTLYPGPPGQAVNEQFF
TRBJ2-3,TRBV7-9,CASSLADGYTQYF
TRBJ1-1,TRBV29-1,CSVTGGNTEAFF
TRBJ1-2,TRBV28,CASSTANYGYTF
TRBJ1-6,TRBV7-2,CASSPTVSSYNSPLHF
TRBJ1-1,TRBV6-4,CASSEGGGEAFF
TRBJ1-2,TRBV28,CASSSPPSDTGYTF
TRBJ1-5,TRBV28,CASRQQGYDQPQHF
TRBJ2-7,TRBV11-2,CASSLYGTSGSYEQYF
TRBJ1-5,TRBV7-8,CASSPRGQGLYQPQHF
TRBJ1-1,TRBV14,CASSRNRVLNTEAFF
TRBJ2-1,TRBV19,CASSINSDEQFF
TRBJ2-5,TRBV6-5,CASSYSISPDEGTQYF
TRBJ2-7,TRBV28,CASLQGGLSYEQYF
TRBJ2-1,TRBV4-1,CASSQQRGEYNEQFF
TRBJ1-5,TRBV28,CASSSSSTGNQPQHF
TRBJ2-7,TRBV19,CASSMLAGGTYEQYF
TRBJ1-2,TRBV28,CAGSDRGPMIYGYTF
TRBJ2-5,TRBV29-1,CSGFLGTSGREETQYF
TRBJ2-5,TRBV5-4,CASSLPGGGETQYF
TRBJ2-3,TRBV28,CASSFRTDTQYF
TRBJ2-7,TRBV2,CASSTGIEQYF
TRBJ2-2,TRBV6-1,CASRIRGDTGELFF
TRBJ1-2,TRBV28,CASSLAPGGGYTF
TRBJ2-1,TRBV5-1,CASSEGQGEFF
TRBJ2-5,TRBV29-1,CSVGTSGRKETQYF
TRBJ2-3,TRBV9,CASSPGLAGIFTDTQYF
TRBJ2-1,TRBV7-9,CASGSGGNYNEQFF
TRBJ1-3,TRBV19,CASTLVRDRLPLSGNTIYF
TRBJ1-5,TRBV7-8,CASSLRSSRDSNQPQHF
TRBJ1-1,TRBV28,CASSTTGTTEAFF
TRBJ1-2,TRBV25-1,CASSDRWNYGYTF
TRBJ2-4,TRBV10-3,CAISDLTFQYF
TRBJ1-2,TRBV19,CASRRRMDYGYTF
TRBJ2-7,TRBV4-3,CASSQTTSGSYEQYF
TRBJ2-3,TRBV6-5,CASSYSGDSSTDTQYF
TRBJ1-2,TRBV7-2,CASSSPTGGFSGYTF
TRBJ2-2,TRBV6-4,CASSRGLAGLNTGELFF
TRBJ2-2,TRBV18,CASSPLVTGELFF
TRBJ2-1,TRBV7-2,CASSWDRSYNEQFF
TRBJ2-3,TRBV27,CASSRRGSADTQYF
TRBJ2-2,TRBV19,CASKTSGRGTGELFF
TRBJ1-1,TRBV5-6,CASSLLDRGGTEAFF
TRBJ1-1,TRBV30,CARGRANTEAFF
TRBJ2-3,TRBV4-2,CASSQDLSTDTQYF
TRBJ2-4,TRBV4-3,CASSHRSGTAKNIQYF
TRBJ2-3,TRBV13,CASSLKVATQYF